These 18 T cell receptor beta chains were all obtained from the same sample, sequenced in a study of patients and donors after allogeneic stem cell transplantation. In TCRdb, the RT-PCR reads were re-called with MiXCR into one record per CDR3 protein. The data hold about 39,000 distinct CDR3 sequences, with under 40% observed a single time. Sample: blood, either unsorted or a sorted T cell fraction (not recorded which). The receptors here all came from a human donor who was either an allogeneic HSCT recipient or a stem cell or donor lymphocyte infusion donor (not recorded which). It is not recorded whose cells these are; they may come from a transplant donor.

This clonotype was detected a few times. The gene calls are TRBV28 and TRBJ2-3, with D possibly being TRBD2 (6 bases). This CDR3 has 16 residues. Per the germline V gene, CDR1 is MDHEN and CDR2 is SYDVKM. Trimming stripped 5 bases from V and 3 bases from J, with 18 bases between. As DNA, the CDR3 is TGTGCCAGCAGTCCCGGGGGTCTCCCTGGGACAGATACGCAGTATTTT. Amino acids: CASSPGGLPGTDTQYF.

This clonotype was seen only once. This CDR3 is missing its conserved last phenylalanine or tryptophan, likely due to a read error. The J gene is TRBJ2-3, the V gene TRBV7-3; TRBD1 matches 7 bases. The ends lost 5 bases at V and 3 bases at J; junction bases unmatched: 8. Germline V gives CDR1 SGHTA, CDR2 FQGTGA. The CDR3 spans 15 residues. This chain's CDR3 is CASSPRDSPTDTQYL. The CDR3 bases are TGTGCCAGCAGCCCCCGGGACAGCCCGACAGATACGCAGTATTTG.

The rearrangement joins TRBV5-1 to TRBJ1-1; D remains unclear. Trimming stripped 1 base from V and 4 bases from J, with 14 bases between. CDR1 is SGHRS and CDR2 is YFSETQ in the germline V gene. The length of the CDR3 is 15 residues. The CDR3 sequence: CASSLTFQRGTEAFF. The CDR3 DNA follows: TGCGCCAGCAGCTTGACGTTCCAGCGTGGCACTGAAGCTTTCTTT. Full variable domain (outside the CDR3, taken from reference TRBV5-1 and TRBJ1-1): KAGVTQTPRYLIKTRGQQVTLSCSPISGHRSVSWYQQTPGQGLQFLFEYFSETQRNKGNFPGRFSGRQFSNSRSEMNVSTLELGDSALYLCASSLTFQRGTEAFFGQGTRLTVV.

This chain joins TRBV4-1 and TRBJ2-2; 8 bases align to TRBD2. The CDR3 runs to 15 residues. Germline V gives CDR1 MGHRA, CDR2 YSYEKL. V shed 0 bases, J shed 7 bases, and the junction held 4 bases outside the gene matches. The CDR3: CASSQEDREGGELFF. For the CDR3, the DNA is TGCGCCAGCAGCCAAGAAGATCGGGAGGGCGGGGAGCTGTTTTTT.

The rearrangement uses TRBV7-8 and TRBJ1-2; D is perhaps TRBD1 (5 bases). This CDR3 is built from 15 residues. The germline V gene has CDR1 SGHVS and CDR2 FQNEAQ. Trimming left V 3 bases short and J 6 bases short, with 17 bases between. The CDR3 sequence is CASSFQGGVGNGYTF. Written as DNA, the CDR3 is TGTGCCAGCAGCTTTCAGGGAGGAGTAGGGAATGGCTACACCTTC.

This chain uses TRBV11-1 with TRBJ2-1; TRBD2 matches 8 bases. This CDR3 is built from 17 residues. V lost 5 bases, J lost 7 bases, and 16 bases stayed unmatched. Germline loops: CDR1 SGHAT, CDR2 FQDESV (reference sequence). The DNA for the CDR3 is TGTGCCAGCAGCGAAATTAGCGGGAACAGAGGGTTTAATGAGCAGTTCTTC. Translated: CASSEISGNRGFNEQFF.

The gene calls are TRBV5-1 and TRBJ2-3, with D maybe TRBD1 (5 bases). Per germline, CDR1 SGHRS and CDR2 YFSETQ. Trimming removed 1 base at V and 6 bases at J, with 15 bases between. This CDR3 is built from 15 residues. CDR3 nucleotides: TGCGCCAGCAGCTTGTACGGGTTCAACAGGGATACGCAGTATTTT. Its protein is CASSLYGFNRDTQYF.

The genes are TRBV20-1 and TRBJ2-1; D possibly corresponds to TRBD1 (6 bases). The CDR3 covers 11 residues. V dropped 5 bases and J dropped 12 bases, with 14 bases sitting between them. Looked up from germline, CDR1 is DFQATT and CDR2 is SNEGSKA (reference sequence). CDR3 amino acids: CSASRGRGQFF. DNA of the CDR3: TGCAGTGCTTCTAGGGGGAGAGGGCAGTTCTTC.

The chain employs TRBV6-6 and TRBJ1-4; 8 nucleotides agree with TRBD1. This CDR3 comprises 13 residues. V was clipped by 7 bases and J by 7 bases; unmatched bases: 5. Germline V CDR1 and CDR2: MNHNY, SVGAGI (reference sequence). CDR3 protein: CASNDRGGEKLFF. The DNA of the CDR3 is TGTGCCAGCAACGACAGGGGTGGTGAAAAACTGTTTTTT.

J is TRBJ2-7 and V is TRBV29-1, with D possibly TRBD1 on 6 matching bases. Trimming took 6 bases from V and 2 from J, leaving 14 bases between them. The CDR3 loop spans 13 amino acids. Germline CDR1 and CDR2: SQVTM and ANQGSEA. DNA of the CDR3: TGCAGCGTCGCAACACGACAGGCCTACGAGCAGTACTTC. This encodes CSVATRQAYEQYF.

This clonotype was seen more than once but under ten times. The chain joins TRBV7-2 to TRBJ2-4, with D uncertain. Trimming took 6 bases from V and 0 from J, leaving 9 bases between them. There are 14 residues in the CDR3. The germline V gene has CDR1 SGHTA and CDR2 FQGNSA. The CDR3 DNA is TGTGCCAGCAGTTCGCCAGTAGCCAAAAACATTCAGTACTTC. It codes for CASSSPVAKNIQYF.

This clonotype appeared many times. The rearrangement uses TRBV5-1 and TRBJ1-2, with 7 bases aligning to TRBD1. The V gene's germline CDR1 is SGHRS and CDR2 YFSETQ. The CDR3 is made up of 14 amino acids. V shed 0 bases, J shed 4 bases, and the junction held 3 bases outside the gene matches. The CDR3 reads CASSLGRGTYGYTF. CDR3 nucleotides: TGCGCCAGCAGCTTGGGCAGGGGGACCTATGGCTACACCTTC.

Here the CDR3 reads CASSQREDDEQFF. In DNA, the CDR3 is TGCGCCAGCAGCCAGCGAGAGGATGATGAGCAGTTCTTC. The chain joins TRBV4-3 to TRBJ2-1; no clear D. The germline V gene encodes CDR1 LGHNA and CDR2 YSLEER. V was shortened by 3 bases and J by 8 bases, with 11 bases between the two germline ends. This CDR3 spans 13 amino acids.

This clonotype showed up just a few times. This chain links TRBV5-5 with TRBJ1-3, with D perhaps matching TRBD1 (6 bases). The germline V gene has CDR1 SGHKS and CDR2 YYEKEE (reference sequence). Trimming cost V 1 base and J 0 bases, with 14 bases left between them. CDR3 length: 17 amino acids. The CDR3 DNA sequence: TGTGCCAGCAGCTTGAACCTCCAGGGGATCTCTGGAAACACCATATATTTT. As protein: CASSLNLQGISGNTIYF.

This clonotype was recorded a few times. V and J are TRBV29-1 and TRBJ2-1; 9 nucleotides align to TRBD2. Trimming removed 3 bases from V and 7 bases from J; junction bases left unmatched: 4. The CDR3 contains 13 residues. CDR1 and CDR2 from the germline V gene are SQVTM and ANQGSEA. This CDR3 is CSVDLAGHNEQFF. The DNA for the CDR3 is TGCAGCGTTGATCTAGCGGGACATAATGAGCAGTTCTTC.

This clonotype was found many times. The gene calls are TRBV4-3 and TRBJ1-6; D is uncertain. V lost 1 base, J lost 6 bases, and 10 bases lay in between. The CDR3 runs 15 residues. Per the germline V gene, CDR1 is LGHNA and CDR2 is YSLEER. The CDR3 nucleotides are TGCGCCAGCAGCCAAGGGGTTCCTTCTAATTCACCCCTCCACTTT. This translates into CASSQGVPSNSPLHF.

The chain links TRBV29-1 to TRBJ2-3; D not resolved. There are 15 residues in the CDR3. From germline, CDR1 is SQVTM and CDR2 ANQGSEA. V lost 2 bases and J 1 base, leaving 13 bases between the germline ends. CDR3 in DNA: TGCAGCGTTGAAAAGCCTTCCCCACGCACAGATACGCAGTATTTT. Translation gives CSVEKPSPRTDTQYF.

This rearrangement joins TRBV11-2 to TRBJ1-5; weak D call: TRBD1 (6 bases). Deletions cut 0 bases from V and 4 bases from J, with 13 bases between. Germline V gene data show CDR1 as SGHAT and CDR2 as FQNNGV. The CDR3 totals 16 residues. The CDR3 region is CASSLEGTGTNQPQHF. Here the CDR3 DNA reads TGTGCCAGCAGCTTAGAAGGAACAGGGACGAATCAGCCCCAGCATTTT.